This TCR beta chain was found in a study of T-cell memory formation after mild COVID-19. Broader study findings: Several responding clones turned up in pre-infection memory, indicating that cross-reactive memory may have taken part.

A note on this clonotype: Its specificity is unknown.

The TCR alpha and TCR beta cDNA libraries, bearing sample barcodes and UMIs, were generated by 5'RACE using constant-segment primers. Each CDR3 protein gets one entry after TCRdb re-called the 5' RACE reads with MiXCR. Of a few hundred thousand distinct CDR3 sequences listed, over 20% are singletons. Germline V lookup: CDR1 SGHVS, CDR2 FNYEAQ. Trimming removed 5 bases from V and 2 bases from J, with 10 bases in between. This CDR3 comprises 14 residues. The receptor comes from an adult woman who had mild COVID-19 (a few samples of this study predate the infection). Cell type and time point are not known. The chain employs TRBV7-6 and TRBJ2-1; tentatively, D is TRBD1 or TRBD2 (5 bases each). The sequenced material came from PBMCs or a T cell subset sorted from them (not recorded which). DNA for the CDR3: TGTGCCAGCAGCCGGGGCCAGACCTACAATGAGCAGTTCTTC. It specifies CASSRGQTYNEQFF.